This T cell receptor beta chain was recorded in a study of blood T cell repertoires in COVID-19. Study summary: The samples span acute and convalescent COVID-19 from the United States, Italy and Spain. T cells, B-cell-depleted T cells, or PBMCs provided the cDNA or gDNA that served as material.

Germline V gene lookup returns CDR1 SEHNR and CDR2 FQNEAQ (reference sequence). The ends were cut back, 5 bases at V and 3 bases at J, with 7 bases in the middle. CDR3 length equals 13 residues. In the authors' workflow: Estimation of nucleated cell counts relied on the amplification of reference gene primers. The method was immunoSEQ multiplex PCR; TCRdb's version includes in-frame clones alone and lacks a portion of them. D and trimming were read from the DNA, whereas the V and J calls and clone size are those reported in that table. Among some 140,000 clones, around 80% were seen once, and the ten largest hold 9.5% to 12%.

The source is a man between 60 and 70 years old who had recovered from COVID-19. This rearrangement joins TRBV7-9 to TRBJ2-2; D gene uncertain. Sequenced: peripheral blood. CDR3 bases: TGTGCCAGCAGCCCAGAGGACACCGGGGAGCTGTTTTTT. It is translated as CASSPEDTGELFF.